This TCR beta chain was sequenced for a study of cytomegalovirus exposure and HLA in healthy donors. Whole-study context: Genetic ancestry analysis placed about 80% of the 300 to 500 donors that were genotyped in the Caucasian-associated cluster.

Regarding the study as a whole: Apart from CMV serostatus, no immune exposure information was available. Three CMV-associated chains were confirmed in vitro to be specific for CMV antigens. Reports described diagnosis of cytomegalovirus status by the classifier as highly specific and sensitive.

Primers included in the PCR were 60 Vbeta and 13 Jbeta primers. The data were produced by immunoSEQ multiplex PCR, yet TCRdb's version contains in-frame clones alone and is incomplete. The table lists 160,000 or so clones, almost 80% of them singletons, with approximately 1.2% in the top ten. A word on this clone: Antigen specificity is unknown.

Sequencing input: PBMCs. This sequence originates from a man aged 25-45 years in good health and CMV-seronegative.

CDR3 sequence (DNA): TGTGCCAGCAGTTACGGGACAGGGGGATCCAAAAACATTCAGTACTTC. This codes for CASSYGTGGSKNIQYF. The chain couples TRBV6-6 to TRBJ2-4; TRBD1 agrees at 11 bases. Trimming took 2 bases from V and 2 from J; bases not matched to a gene: 2. Germline V gene sequence: CDR1 MNHNY, CDR2 SVGAGI (reference sequence). The CDR3 loop spans 16 amino acids.